This passage covers 20 T cell receptor beta chains from one sample sequenced in a study of T-cell reconstitution after alpha-beta-depleted transplantation in children. For TCRbeta, the library was prepared with unique molecular identifiers. Using its own MiXCR run on the PCR reads, TCRdb lists one record per CDR3 protein. The sample has approximately 590,000 distinct CDR3 sequences; about 11% are singletons. This specimen consisted of PBMCs from the stem cell graft donor, obtained from the stem cell graft. These receptors all stem from a human donor who donated a stem cell graft to a child with acute myeloid leukemia.

This clonotype occurred a few times. The chain has TRBV11-2 and TRBJ2-7; unclear D gene. The CDR3 has 13 amino acids. V lost 3 bases to trimming and J lost 6 bases, with 12 bases between them. Germline V CDR1 and CDR2: SGHAT, FQNNGV. The chain's CDR3 is CASSLTVPPEQYF. The CDR3 DNA is TGTGCCAGCAGCTTGACTGTCCCCCCCGAGCAGTACTTC.

This clonotype was counted ten times or more. This chain links TRBV6-2 or TRBV6-3 with TRBJ2-3; a weak D match, TRBD1 (5 bases). Per germline, CDR1 MNHEY and CDR2 SVGEGT. Trimming stripped 8 bases from V and 3 bases from J, with 9 bases between. The CDR3 has 12 residues. DNA for the CDR3: TGTGCCAGCCAAAGGGGAACAGATACGCAGTATTTT. This codes for CASQRGTDTQYF.

J is TRBJ2-3 and V is TRBV30; 7 bases are shared with TRBD2. Unmatched junction bases numbered 11, after V lost 0 bases and J lost 5 bases. The CDR3 spans 16 residues. Germline CDR1 and CDR2: GTSNPN and SVGIG (reference sequence). This CDR3 reads CAWSVLSAGPQDTQYF. CDR3 bases: TGTGCCTGGAGTGTACTTTCAGCGGGACCCCAAGATACGCAGTATTTT.

This clonotype was seen many times. The genes are TRBV28 and TRBJ2-1; 14 nucleotides line up with TRBD2. V lost 8 bases to trimming and J lost 8 bases; unmatched junction nucleotides: 2. The CDR3 contains 13 residues. Germline lookup yields CDR1 MDHEN and CDR2 SYDVKM. The CDR3 region has the DNA TGTGCCAGCGGGACTAGCGGGAGAGATGAGCAGTTCTTC. Translation: CASGTSGRDEQFF.

This clonotype was recorded many times. The CDR3 DNA follows: TGTGCCAGCGTTAGTCCCGGCGACAATGAGCAGTTCTTC. Amino acids: CASVSPGDNEQFF. The rearrangement uses TRBV27 and TRBJ2-1; D is undetermined. The V gene lost 8 bases and the J gene lost 5 bases, with 13 bases spanning the gap. The CDR3 spans 13 residues. Germline V lookup: CDR1 MNHEY, CDR2 SMNVEV (reference sequence).

The genes are TRBV10-3 and TRBJ2-6; a possible D gene is TRBD2 (5 bases). CDR3 length: 14 residues. Trimming removed 6 bases at V and 3 bases at J, with 9 bases between. Germline V gene lookup returns CDR1 ENHRY and CDR2 SYGVKD. Here the CDR3 DNA reads TGTGCCATCAGGGGAGACGATGGGGCCAACGTCCTGACTTTC. This codes for CAIRGDDGANVLTF.

This rearrangement joins TRBV4-2 to TRBJ2-1; tentatively, D is TRBD2 (7 bases). Trimming took 4 bases from V and 2 from J, leaving 15 bases between them. Germline values: CDR1 LGHNA, CDR2 YNFKEQ. This CDR3 is built from 16 residues. In DNA, the CDR3 is TGTGCCAGCAGCCTCCCCGCGGGGGCTACCTACAATGAGCAGTTCTTC. Protein sequence: CASSLPAGATYNEQFF.

The chain is built from TRBV5-1 and TRBJ1-1; the D gene is possibly TRBD1 (6 bases). The germline V and J ends were trimmed by 8 bases and 7 bases, with 21 bases remaining between them. The V gene's germline CDR1 is SGHRS and CDR2 YFSETQ. This CDR3 comprises 14 residues. Here the CDR3 DNA reads TGCGCCAGAAGCAGCGGGGCCGGACAGTATGAAGCTTTCTTT. Residues: CARSSGAGQYEAFF.

This clonotype was picked up a small number of times. The chain has TRBV5-1 and TRBJ2-2; 7 positions agree with TRBD1. The CDR3 is 16 residues long. From germline, CDR1 is SGHRS and CDR2 YFSETQ. Losses at the gene ends were 4 bases for V and 0 bases for J; bases not matched to a gene: 6. Written as DNA, the CDR3 is TGCGCCAGCAGCCCGGGTGGGACAGCGAACACCGGGGAGCTGTTTTTT. This gives the protein CASSPGGTANTGELFF.

The sample holds a few counts of this clonotype. The chain couples TRBV29-1 to TRBJ2-7; possibly TRBD1 or TRBD2 for D (5 bases each). CDR1 and CDR2 from the germline V gene are SQVTM and ANQGSEA. CDR3 length: 13 residues. V was shortened by 4 bases and J by 4 bases, with 14 bases between the two germline ends. The DNA for the CDR3 is TGCAGCGTTGGCCGGGACCTGACTTACGAGCAGTACTTC. It is translated as CSVGRDLTYEQYF.

The V gene is TRBV29-1, the J gene TRBJ1-2; a weak D match, TRBD1 (6 bases). CDR1 is SQVTM, CDR2 ANQGSEA, per germline. Trimming cost V 8 bases and J 5 bases, with 18 bases left between them. The CDR3 runs 13 residues. CDR3 loop: CSTKGGSGYGYTF. The CDR3, as DNA: TGCAGCACCAAGGGGGGTTCAGGGTATGGCTACACCTTC. The full variable domain, in which reference TRBV29-1 and TRBJ1-2 provide the parts outside the CDR3, is SAVISQKPSRDICQRGTSLTIQCQVDSQVTMMFWYRQQPGQSLTLIATANQGSEATYESGFVIDKFPISRPNLTFSTLTVSNMSPEDSSIYLCSTKGGSGYGYTFGSGTRLTVV.

Ten or more counts support this clonotype. The CDR3 loop reads CASREMNTGELFF. CDR3 DNA: TGCGCCAGCAGGGAGATGAACACCGGGGAGCTGTTTTTT. This chain links TRBV5-1 with TRBJ2-2; D is ambiguous. This CDR3 has 13 amino acids. From germline, CDR1 is SGHRS and CDR2 YFSETQ. The V end lost 5 bases, the J end lost 1 base, and 6 bases lay between the germline ends. The entire variable domain, with the rest obtained from reference TRBV5-1 and TRBJ2-2, is as follows: KAGVTQTPRYLIKTRGQQVTLSCSPISGHRSVSWYQQTPGQGLQFLFEYFSETQRNKGNFPGRFSGRQFSNSRSEMNVSTLELGDSALYLCASREMNTGELFFGEGSRLTVL.

This clonotype was seen ten or more times. J is TRBJ2-5 and V is TRBV12-3 or TRBV12-4, with D hard to call. V lost 3 bases and J 2 bases, leaving 7 bases between the germline ends. This CDR3 comprises 13 residues. The DNA for the CDR3 is TGTGCCAGCAGTTTCTTTAGGCAAGAGACCCAGTACTTC. The encoded protein is CASSFFRQETQYF.

In this sample, this clonotype turned up a few times. The rearrangement links TRBV20-1 to TRBJ2-7; no firm D call. Between the trimmed V and J ends, which lost 5 bases and 3 bases, there was a span of 14 bases. CDR1 and CDR2 from the germline V gene are DFQATT and SNEGSKA (reference sequence). The CDR3 length is 13 residues. The CDR3 DNA sequence: TGCAGTGCTCCGTCGCTTCTCCGCTACGAGCAGTACTTC. This translates into CSAPSLLRYEQYF.

The chain's CDR3 is CSTIPGHRTTEAFF. In nucleotides, the CDR3 is TGCAGTACAATCCCCGGGCACAGGACGACTGAAGCTTTCTTT. This sequence joins TRBV20-1 and TRBJ1-1, with D possibly being TRBD1 (5 bases). From germline, CDR1 is DFQATT and CDR2 SNEGSKA (reference sequence). V lost 8 bases and J lost 5, with 21 bases in between. This CDR3 is built from 14 residues.

This sequence joins TRBV12-3 or TRBV12-4 and TRBJ2-1; TRBD2 is a possible D gene (5 bases). The CDR3 spans 13 residues. Trimming stripped 7 bases from V and 4 bases from J, with 11 bases between. The CDR3 DNA reads as TGTGCCAGCAACCTCGCGGGTTACAATGAGCAGTTCTTC. Its protein product is CASNLAGYNEQFF.

The table lists this clonotype with a few counts. The rearrangement uses TRBV28 and TRBJ2-1; 11 nucleotides align to TRBD2. Trimming took 5 bases from V and 10 from J; bases not matched to a gene: 13. CDR3 length equals 16 residues. Germline CDR1 MDHEN, CDR2 SYDVKM. Here the CDR3 DNA reads TGTGCCAGCAGTCCTCTAGCGGGAGGCCTTACCTGGGAGCAGTTCTTC. Translated, it gives CASSPLAGGLTWEQFF.

V usage is TRBV6-1 and J usage is TRBJ2-2, with TRBD1 identical over 7 bases. V dropped 6 bases and J dropped 1; count of bases not matched to a gene: 11. Germline V lookup: CDR1 MNHNS, CDR2 SASEGT. The CDR3 loop spans 17 amino acids. The CDR3 DNA follows: TGTGCCAGCAGAAGGGGGCGAGCAATGGGGAACACCGGGGAGCTGTTTTTT. Its translation: CASRRGRAMGNTGELFF.

The chain recombines TRBV7-3 with TRBJ2-1; 12 nucleotides match TRBD2. V dropped 6 bases and J dropped 5; count of bases not matched to a gene: 5. Germline V lookup: CDR1 SGHTA, CDR2 FQGTGA. The CDR3 sequence is 15 residues long. CDR3 nucleotide sequence: TGTGCCAGCAGGTCTTCTAGCGGGAGGGACAATGAGCAGTTCTTC. Its translation: CASRSSSGRDNEQFF.

This clonotype appeared a few times. The chain has TRBV5-1 and TRBJ2-2; D might be TRBD1 or TRBD2, each matching 5 bases. Per the germline V gene, CDR1 is SGHRS and CDR2 is YFSETQ. V lost 4 bases to trimming and J lost 4 bases, with 14 bases between them. CDR3 length: 15 residues. CDR3 DNA sequence: TGCGCCAGCAGCCCCAGGTCAGGGACCACCGGGGAGCTGTTTTTT. Encoded protein: CASSPRSGTTGELFF.